Below are 31 T cell receptor beta chains sequenced from a single sample in a study of blood T cell repertoires in COVID-19. Libraries were prepared by immunoSEQ multiplex PCR; TCRdb keeps only in-frame clonotypes and omits some of them. The profile shows hundreds of thousands of clones, 80% to 90% of them singletons. Sequenced sample: peripheral blood. The receptor source for this set is a woman between 45 and 60 years old who had recovered from COVID-19.

The chain uses TRBV18 and TRBJ1-6, with a weak D call TRBD1 (5 bases). The V gene lost 5 bases and the J gene lost 10 bases, with 21 bases spanning the gap. There are 16 residues in the CDR3. Germline CDR1 and CDR2: KGHSH and LQKENI. CDR3 in amino acids: CASSSSRDRTRSPLHF. CDR3 DNA: TGTGCCAGCTCATCATCCCGGGACCGGACTAGGTCACCCCTCCACTTT.

The chain employs TRBV4-3 and TRBJ2-4; TRBD1 matches 7 bases. J gave up 0 bases and V 5 bases, and 7 bases lay outside the gene matches. The CDR3 runs to 16 residues. Germline V gene data show CDR1 as LGHNA and CDR2 as YSLEER. CDR3 nucleotide sequence: TGCGCCAGCAGCGACTATTACAGGGGAGCCAAAAACATTCAGTACTTC. Translated: CASSDYYRGAKNIQYF.

V is TRBV6-4 and J is TRBJ1-6, with 9 bases that match TRBD1. The germline V gene has CDR1 MRHNA and CDR2 SNTAGT. The CDR3 is made up of 15 amino acids. The V segment lost 6 bases and the J segment 10 bases; nucleotides outside the gene matches: 10. CDR3 bases: TGTGCCAGCAGCCTTTCCGGGACAGGGTTATCACCCCTCCACTTT. Protein: CASSLSGTGLSPLHF.

This clone has a handful of counts. This chain uses TRBV6-2 or TRBV6-3 with TRBJ2-3; 12 bases fit TRBD2. This CDR3 has 16 amino acids. Germline V lookup: CDR1 MNHEY, CDR2 SVGEGT. After removal of 6 bases from V and 6 bases from J, the junction contained 10 bases not matched to a gene. CDR3 protein: CASSKGLAGLSDTQYF. The CDR3 bases are TGTGCCAGCAGCAAAGGACTAGCGGGGTTATCCGATACGCAGTATTTT.

V gene TRBV5-4 combines with J gene TRBJ2-7; 9 bases are shared with TRBD1. This CDR3 spans 15 amino acids. CDR1 is SGHNT and CDR2 is YYREEE in the germline V gene (reference sequence). The V and J ends lost 0 bases and 6 bases, in that order; junction bases with no gene match: 7. This chain's CDR3 is CASSLAGTGRIEQYF. CDR3 coding DNA: TGTGCCAGCAGCTTGGCCGGGACAGGGCGTATCGAGCAGTACTTC.

The table lists this clone with a few counts. This chain joins TRBV3-1 (or the pseudogene TRBV3-2) and TRBJ2-7; weak D call: TRBD2 (5 bases). Germline V CDR1 and CDR2: LGHDT, YNNKEL (reference sequence). The CDR3 contains 15 residues. The ends were cut back, 0 bases at V and 6 bases at J, with 15 bases in the middle. The CDR3 loop reads CASSQEIPGSGEQYF. CDR3 nucleotides: TGTGCCAGCAGCCAAGAGATCCCGGGGTCTGGCGAGCAGTACTTC.

The chain uses TRBV9 and TRBJ2-3; D is possibly TRBD2 (5 bases). The CDR3 sequence is 16 residues long. V lost 0 bases and J lost 1, with 12 bases in between. Germline CDR1 is SGDLS and CDR2 is YYNGEE. CDR3 residues: CASSVDRASRTDTQYF. CDR3 sequence (DNA): TGTGCCAGCAGCGTAGATAGGGCTAGCCGCACAGATACGCAGTATTTT.

A single count supports this clone. The rearrangement uses TRBV2 and TRBJ1-4, with TRBD1 identical over 9 bases. The CDR3 consists of 15 residues. Germline V CDR1 and CDR2: SNHLY, FYNNEI. Losses at the gene ends were 6 bases for V and 5 bases for J; bases not matched to a gene: 7. The CDR3 region has the DNA TGTGCCAGCAGCGCGAGGACAGGGGTAAATGAAAAACTGTTTTTT. Protein: CASSARTGVNEKLFF. The entire variable domain, with the rest obtained from reference TRBV2 and TRBJ1-4, is as follows: EPEVTQTPSHQVTQMGQEVILRCVPISNHLYFYWYRQILGQKVEFLVSFYNNEISEKSEIFDDQFSVERPDGSNFTLKIRSTKLEDSAMYFCASSARTGVNEKLFFGSGTQLSVL.

This rearrangement joins TRBV10-3 to TRBJ1-1, with TRBD1 matching 8 bases. V lost 8 bases and J lost 8; bases outside the gene matches: 13. This CDR3 has 14 amino acids. CDR1 is ENHRY, CDR2 SYGVKD, per germline. The CDR3 coding sequence is TGTGCCATCCGGGGAGGACAGGGTCTCACCGAAGCTTTCTTT. Its translation: CAIRGGQGLTEAFF.

This chain joins TRBV4-3 and TRBJ2-2; 9 nucleotides line up with TRBD2. This CDR3 is built from 15 residues. J lost 9 bases, V lost 5 bases, and 10 bases had no gene match. Germline V CDR1 and CDR2: LGHNA, YSLEER. The CDR3 spells CASSRDSGGEWELFF. The CDR3 DNA follows: TGCGCCAGCAGCAGGGATAGCGGGGGAGAATGGGAGCTGTTTTTT.

The gene calls are TRBV25-1 and TRBJ2-3, with 10 bases aligning to TRBD2. Germline CDR1 and CDR2: MGHDK and SYGVNS. With 3 bases clipped from V and 0 bases from J, the junction kept 3 bases outside the gene matches. The CDR3 covers 16 residues. This CDR3 reads CASSEGLALSTDTQYF. CDR3 in DNA: TGTGCCAGCAGTGAGGGACTAGCGCTGAGCACAGATACGCAGTATTTT.

This clone has only one observation. The J gene is TRBJ2-5, the V gene TRBV15; D ambiguous. This CDR3 region has 12 residues. The V and J ends lost 0 bases and 13 bases respectively, with 12 bases between them. Germline-derived CDR1 and CDR2 are LNHNV and YYDKDF (reference sequence). DNA of the CDR3: TGTGCCACCAGCAGAGATTCGGTCTCCCTGTACTTC. Translating gives CATSRDSVSLYF. The whole variable domain, filled in from reference TRBV15 and TRBJ2-5, reads DAMVIQNPRYQVTQFGKPVTLSCSQTLNHNVMYWYQQKSSQAPKLLFHYYDKDFNNEADTPDNFQSRRPNTSFCFLDIRSPGLGDTAMYLCATSRDSVSLYFGPGTRLLVL.

This clone has just one count. V usage is TRBV6-6 and J usage is TRBJ1-5, with D unclear. This CDR3 contains 15 residues. The V and J ends lost 4 bases and 6 bases respectively, with 16 bases between them. Germline V gene data show CDR1 as MNHNY and CDR2 as SVGAGI (reference sequence). The DNA for the CDR3 is TGTGCCAGCAGTTTATGGCCGCGAGGCGGTCAGCCCCAGCATTTT. The encoded protein is CASSLWPRGGQPQHF.

This clone was seen a few times. The chain uses TRBV28 and TRBJ1-6, with D uncertain. From germline, CDR1 is MDHEN and CDR2 SYDVKM. V lost 6 bases and J 9 bases, leaving 12 bases between the germline ends. This CDR3 has 13 amino acids. Here the CDR3 reads CASREEGSSPLHF. In nucleotides, the CDR3 is TGTGCCAGCAGGGAGGAGGGAAGTTCACCCCTCCACTTT. The entire variable domain, with the rest obtained from reference TRBV28 and TRBJ1-6, is as follows: DVKVTQSSRYLVKRTGEKVFLECVQDMDHENMFWYRQDPGLGLRLIYFSYDVKMKEKGDIPEGYSVSREKKERFSLILESASTNQTSMYLCASREEGSSPLHFGNGTRLTVT.

In regard to this clone: At one end the junction does not follow the germline gene, possibly because of a read error. V gene TRBV7-2 combines with J gene TRBJ2-7, with D uncertain. The CDR3 covers 15 residues. Germline-derived CDR1 and CDR2 are SGHTA and FQGNSA. The chain's CDR3 is CASSLAGAASHEQYF. CDR3 coding DNA: TGTGCCAGCAGCTTAGCCGGTGCCGCCTCCCACGAGCAGTACTTC.

This chain joins TRBV29-1 and TRBJ1-2, with TRBD1 matching over 10 bases. CDR3 length equals 13 residues. Looked up from germline, CDR1 is SQVTM and CDR2 is ANQGSEA. After removal of 3 bases from V and 4 bases from J, the junction contained 2 bases not matched to a gene. The CDR3 bases are TGCAGCGTTGAGGGACAGGGGACCTATGGCTACACCTTC. Residues: CSVEGQGTYGYTF. Full variable domain (missing parts from reference TRBV29-1 and TRBJ1-2): SAVISQKPSRDICQRGTSLTIQCQVDSQVTMMFWYRQQPGQSLTLIATANQGSEATYESGFVIDKFPISRPNLTFSTLTVSNMSPEDSSIYLCSVEGQGTYGYTFGSGTRLTVV.

This clone was detected only once. V and J are TRBV19 and TRBJ1-1; TRBD1 might be the D (5 bases). V was trimmed by 5 bases and J by 3 bases, leaving 10 bases between them. Germline V gives CDR1 LNHDA, CDR2 SQIVND (reference sequence). This CDR3 has 13 amino acids. CDR3 sequence reads: CASSAGPYTEAFF. The CDR3 DNA sequence: TGTGCCAGTAGTGCAGGGCCGTACACTGAAGCTTTCTTT.

The chain carries TRBV7-9 and TRBJ2-7; 9 nucleotides line up with TRBD1. There are 13 residues in the CDR3. J was trimmed by 6 bases and V by 6 bases; bases with no gene match: 6. Germline V gene data show CDR1 as SEHNR and CDR2 as FQNEAQ (reference sequence). CDR3 bases: TGTGCCAGCAGACGGGGACAGGGCAGCGAGCAGTACTTC. It encodes CASRRGQGSEQYF.

This chain joins TRBV4-1 and TRBJ2-6; 8 positions agree with TRBD1. The CDR3 length is 18 residues. CDR1 and CDR2 from the germline V gene are MGHRA and YSYEKL. With 4 bases clipped from V and 2 bases from J, the junction kept 10 bases outside the gene matches. CDR3 in DNA: TGCGCCAGCAGCCCCAGGGACAGGCTTCCTACTGGGGCCAACGTCCTGACTTTC. It is translated as CASSPRDRLPTGANVLTF.

V is TRBV11-2 and J is TRBJ1-2; D possibly corresponds to TRBD1 (6 bases). The V gene lost 5 bases and the J gene lost 1 base, with 17 bases spanning the gap. Germline V gives CDR1 SGHAT, CDR2 FQNNGV. The CDR3 is 16 residues long. The CDR3: CASSRGRQDFNYGYTF. The CDR3 DNA reads TGTGCCAGCAGCCGAGGGAGACAGGATTTTAACTATGGCTACACCTTC.

The rearrangement joins TRBV18 to TRBJ1-2; 8 bases are a match to TRBD1. Germline V gene sequence: CDR1 KGHSH, CDR2 LQKENI. V lost 3 bases and J lost 2; bases outside the gene matches: 5. This CDR3 is 15 amino acids long. CDR3 region: CASSPTGAPNYGYTF. CDR3 DNA sequence: TGTGCCAGCTCACCGACAGGGGCACCAAACTATGGCTACACCTTC.

The genes are TRBV9 and TRBJ2-1; weak D call: TRBD1 (5 bases). Germline V lookup: CDR1 SGDLS, CDR2 YYNGEE. V was trimmed by 0 bases and J by 7 bases, leaving 11 bases between them. The CDR3 spans 14 residues. This CDR3 reads CASSVEQGPNEQFF. CDR3 coding DNA: TGTGCCAGCAGCGTAGAGCAGGGCCCAAATGAGCAGTTCTTC. Full variable domain (outside the CDR3, taken from reference TRBV9 and TRBJ2-1): DSGVTQTPKHLITATGQRVTLRCSPRSGDLSVYWYQQSLDQGLQFLIQYYNGEERAKGNILERFSAQQFPDLHSELNLSSLELGDSALYFCASSVEQGPNEQFFGPGTRLTVL.

In its sample, this clone was seen once. CDR3 sequence reads: CASTPTGANEQFF. The CDR3, as DNA: TGTGCCAGCACCCCGACAGGGGCCAATGAGCAGTTCTTC. The rearrangement links TRBV11-2 to TRBJ2-1, with TRBD1 matching 8 bases. Germline V gene data show CDR1 as SGHAT and CDR2 as FQNNGV. The CDR3 covers 13 residues. V lost 7 bases and J lost 6; bases outside the gene matches: 5.

The chain has TRBV27 and TRBJ2-2; D call uncertain. V gave up 5 bases and J gave up 7 bases, with 8 bases separating them. The CDR3 sequence is 12 residues long. The germline CDR1 and CDR2 sequences are MNHEY and SMNVEV (reference sequence). CDR3 DNA: TGTGCCAGCAGTGCACAAGTCGGGGAGCTGTTTTTT. Its translation: CASSAQVGELFF.

Ten or more counts support this clone. The rearrangement uses TRBV19 and TRBJ1-5; 9 bases match TRBD1. With 5 bases clipped from V and 4 bases from J, the junction kept 12 bases outside the gene matches. The germline V gene has CDR1 LNHDA and CDR2 SQIVND (reference sequence). The CDR3 consists of 17 residues. The CDR3 DNA follows: TGTGCCAGTAGTCCGAGATCCGGGACAGGGTCTAATCAGCCCCAGCATTTT. It encodes CASSPRSGTGSNQPQHF.

V and J are TRBV5-1 and TRBJ1-4, with a possible D match to TRBD1 (6 bases). V gave up 1 base and J gave up 3 bases, with 10 bases separating them. There are 15 residues in the CDR3. The V gene's germline CDR1 is SGHRS and CDR2 YFSETQ. The CDR3 nucleotides read TGCGCCAGCAGCTTGCTCCAGGGGCCTAATGAAAAACTGTTTTTT. It specifies CASSLLQGPNEKLFF.

The chain couples TRBV3-1 (or the pseudogene TRBV3-2) to TRBJ1-5; 7 nucleotides match TRBD1. Germline V gene lookup returns CDR1 LGHDT and CDR2 YNNKEL (reference sequence). The CDR3 extends over 15 amino acids. J lost 6 bases, V lost 3 bases, and 8 bases had no gene match. The CDR3 DNA is TGTGCCAGCAGCCAGACACAGGGGCGAGGTCAGCCCCAGCATTTT. The encoded protein is CASSQTQGRGQPQHF.

The chain carries TRBV20-1 and TRBJ1-6; TRBD1 matches at 12 bases. The germline V gene has CDR1 DFQATT and CDR2 SNEGSKA (reference sequence). This CDR3 has 14 residues. The trim removed 3 bases at V and 10 bases at J, leaving 4 bases unmatched. CDR3 protein: CSASGTGGDSPLHF. The DNA for the CDR3 is TGCAGTGCTAGTGGGACAGGGGGCGACTCACCCCTCCACTTT.

This clone was seen a handful of times. The V gene is TRBV5-5, the J gene TRBJ1-5, with D perhaps TRBD1 (5 bases). This CDR3 region has 15 residues. V lost 1 base, J lost 3 bases, and 11 bases lay in between. Germline loops: CDR1 SGHKS, CDR2 YYEKEE (reference sequence). The CDR3 nucleotides read TGTGCCAGCAGCTTGTTGACAGCCCACAATCAGCCCCAGCATTTT. This encodes CASSLLTAHNQPQHF.

The chain links TRBV18 to TRBJ2-7, with 12 bases aligning to TRBD1. This CDR3 spans 15 amino acids. Germline CDR1 and CDR2: KGHSH and LQKENI. J was trimmed by 2 bases and V by 5 bases; bases with no gene match: 4. The CDR3 spells CASSAGTGGPYEQYF. CDR3 in DNA: TGTGCCAGCTCAGCCGGGACAGGGGGCCCCTACGAGCAGTACTTC. Full variable domain (remainder filled in from reference TRBV18 and TRBJ2-7): NAGVMQNPRHLVRRRGQEARLRCSPMKGHSHVYWYRQLPEEGLKFMVYLQKENIIDESGMPKERFSAEFPKEGPSILRIQQVVRGDSAAYFCASSAGTGGPYEQYFGPGTRLTVT.

The V gene is TRBV3-1 (or the pseudogene TRBV3-2), the J gene TRBJ1-1, with TRBD1 matching 8 bases. The CDR3 consists of 14 residues. Trimming took 4 bases from V and 5 from J; bases not matched to a gene: 6. Germline V gene lookup returns CDR1 LGHDT and CDR2 YNNKEL (reference sequence). CDR3 sequence (DNA): TGTGCCAGCAGCCGGACAGGGTCAAGGACTGAAGCTTTCTTT. Residues: CASSRTGSRTEAFF.